One sample yielded the 28 T cell receptor beta chains listed below, sequenced in a study of T cells after yellow fever vaccination. TCRdb ran MiXCR on the 5' RACE reads and lists one entry per CDR3 protein. The table records about 130,000 distinct CDR3 sequences, approximately 6.6% of them present only once. This material consisted of CD4+ T cells sorted from PBMCs, taken 10 days after the yellow fever booster vaccination. These receptors all come from a man aged 30-40 years who received the YFV17D yellow fever vaccine.

This clonotype was seen repeatedly, ten times or more. The chain uses TRBV7-2 and TRBJ2-2; 8 nucleotides agree with TRBD1. Germline CDR1 and CDR2: SGHTA and FQGNSA. The CDR3 length is 16 residues. J was trimmed by 2 bases and V by 4 bases; bases with no gene match: 6. CDR3: CASSSRTGYNTGELFF. The CDR3 bases are TGTGCCAGCAGCTCCAGGACAGGGTATAACACCGGGGAGCTGTTTTTT.

This clonotype was counted at least ten times. The V call is TRBV5-1, the J call TRBJ2-3; D is possibly TRBD2 (5 bases). Germline V gene data show CDR1 as SGHRS and CDR2 as YFSETQ. The length of the CDR3 is 15 residues. V was trimmed by 4 bases and J by 0 bases, leaving 12 bases between them. CDR3 DNA sequence: TGCGCCAGCAGCAGGCAAGCGGCTAGCACAGATACGCAGTATTTT. It yields the protein CASSRQAASTDTQYF. Full variable domain (outside the CDR3, taken from reference TRBV5-1 and TRBJ2-3): KAGVTQTPRYLIKTRGQQVTLSCSPISGHRSVSWYQQTPGQGLQFLFEYFSETQRNKGNFPGRFSGRQFSNSRSEMNVSTLELGDSALYLCASSRQAASTDTQYFGPGTRLTVL.

This clonotype has a count of ten or more. V usage is TRBV6-2 or TRBV6-3 and J usage is TRBJ2-6, with unresolved D. The V gene's germline CDR1 is MNHEY and CDR2 SVGEGT. Trimming pared 7 bases from V and 0 bases from J, leaving 10 bases between. This CDR3 region has 15 residues. The CDR3 here is CASISSGSGANVLTF. CDR3 DNA sequence: TGTGCCAGCATCTCCTCGGGCTCTGGGGCCAACGTCCTGACTTTC.

This clonotype came up a few times. J is TRBJ2-7 and V is TRBV20-1; perhaps TRBD2 as D (5 bases). Trimming pared 6 bases from V and 2 bases from J, leaving 11 bases between. The CDR3 has 12 residues. Germline V gene sequence: CDR1 DFQATT, CDR2 SNEGSKA (reference sequence). The CDR3 spells CSAKTGTYEQYF. The CDR3 nucleotides are TGCAGTGCCAAAACGGGGACCTACGAGCAGTACTTC.

A word on this clonotype: Just one base apart from a much larger clone, this may be a read error. The chain recombines TRBV4-2 with TRBJ2-2; 7 nucleotides line up with TRBD2. Germline assignment: CDR1 LGHNA and CDR2 YNFKEQ. Trimming took 6 bases from V and 5 from J; bases not matched to a gene: 12. CDR3 size: 16 residues. CDR3 nucleotides: TGTGCCAGCAGTCCAAGAGTTGCGGGAGAGACCGGGGAGCTGTTTTTT. Amino acid sequence: CASSPRVAGETGELFF.

This clonotype was seen at least ten times. V usage is TRBV20-1 and J usage is TRBJ2-1, with D perhaps TRBD1 (6 bases). This CDR3 is 12 amino acids long. Germline loops: CDR1 DFQATT, CDR2 SNEGSKA (reference sequence). Trimming left V 8 bases short and J 3 bases short, with 11 bases between. DNA for the CDR3: TGCAGTTCCCGGGACAACTACAATGAGCAGTTCTTC. Translated: CSSRDNYNEQFF.

This clonotype was seen many times. Here the CDR3 omits its conserved ending phenylalanine or tryptophan, so a read error is the likely source. The limits of the CDR3 on the DNA are not certain, so only TCRdb's listed CDR3 is given. J is TRBJ1-4 and V is TRBV19; the table's D call TRBD1 went unverified against the DNA. The CDR3 is 13 amino acids long, termini counted. The germline gives CDR1 LNHDA, CDR2 SQIVND (reference sequence). The CDR3: CASSRATGTEWII.

This clonotype was counted between two and nine times. CDR3 DNA: TGTGCCAGCAGCAGCGGGACTAACCAAGAGACCCAGTACTTC. This codes for CASSSGTNQETQYF. The rearrangement uses TRBV7-2 and TRBJ2-5; 7 nucleotides match TRBD2. V was pared by 5 bases and J by 0 bases, with 3 bases of the junction left unmatched. Germline assignment: CDR1 SGHTA and CDR2 FQGNSA. The CDR3 spans 14 residues. Full variable domain (remainder filled in from reference TRBV7-2 and TRBJ2-5): GAGVSQSPSNKVTEKGKDVELRCDPISGHTALYWYRQSLGQGLEFLIYFQGNSAPDKSGLPSDRFSAERTGGSVSTLTIQRTQQEDSAVYLCASSSGTNQETQYFGPGTRLLVL.

This clonotype has a count of ten or more. The chain combines TRBV7-9 with TRBJ2-1; D possibly corresponds to TRBD1 (7 bases). CDR1 is SEHNR, CDR2 FQNEAQ, per germline (reference sequence). The V gene lost 3 bases and the J gene lost 7 bases, with 25 bases spanning the gap. The length of the CDR3 is 18 residues. CDR3 bases: TGTGCCAGCAGCTTTTCTCTCCTGACAGGGTTGGGGGGAAATGAGCAGTTCTTC. It is translated as CASSFSLLTGLGGNEQFF.

This clonotype came up many times. This chain uses TRBV27 with TRBJ2-1, with D unresolved. CDR1 and CDR2 from the germline V gene are MNHEY and SMNVEV (reference sequence). The V gene lost 2 bases and the J gene lost 4 bases, with 6 bases spanning the gap. The length of the CDR3 is 13 residues. The CDR3 region has the DNA TGTGCCAGCAGTTTAAACAGATACAATGAGCAGTTCTTC. Its translation is CASSLNRYNEQFF.

This clonotype was observed at least ten times. The J gene is TRBJ2-5, the V gene TRBV20-1, with a weak D call TRBD1 (5 bases). The germline CDR1 and CDR2 sequences are DFQATT and SNEGSKA (reference sequence). Trimming removed 1 base at V and 5 bases at J, with 14 bases between. The CDR3 extends over 14 amino acids. DNA of the CDR3: TGCAGTGCTAGAGTTGGGGCAGGGCAGGAGACCCAGTACTTC. Its protein product is CSARVGAGQETQYF.

This clonotype was counted at least ten times. V usage is TRBV7-2 and J usage is TRBJ2-7, with TRBD1 matching over 9 bases. The ends lost 5 bases at V and 6 bases at J; junction bases unmatched: 5. The length of the CDR3 is 13 residues. Germline V gene lookup returns CDR1 SGHTA and CDR2 FQGNSA. CDR3: CASSRDREGEQYF. The CDR3 nucleotides are TGTGCCAGCAGCCGGGACAGGGAGGGCGAGCAGTACTTC.

This clonotype was recorded at least ten times. J is TRBJ2-4 and V is TRBV7-2; D gene unclear. Trimming removed 4 bases at V and 4 bases at J, with 11 bases between. The CDR3 contains 14 residues. Germline V CDR1 and CDR2: SGHTA, FQGNSA. CDR3 sequence: CASSSLEKKNIQYF. The DNA of the CDR3 is TGTGCCAGCAGCTCTCTCGAGAAAAAAAACATTCAGTACTTC. Complete variable domain (other parts from reference TRBV7-2 and TRBJ2-4): GAGVSQSPSNKVTEKGKDVELRCDPISGHTALYWYRQSLGQGLEFLIYFQGNSAPDKSGLPSDRFSAERTGGSVSTLTIQRTQQEDSAVYLCASSSLEKKNIQYFGAGTRLSVL.

This clonotype was detected ten times or more. The chain couples TRBV23-1 to TRBJ2-1, with TRBD2 as a possible D gene (5 bases). TRBV23-1 is an open reading frame whose function is uncertain. V was shortened by 0 bases and J by 10 bases, with 13 bases between the two germline ends. The CDR3 sequence is 14 residues long. CDR3: CASSQSRTREEQFF. CDR3 bases: TGCGCCAGCAGTCAATCCCGAACAAGGGAGGAGCAGTTCTTC.

In this sample, this clonotype turned up many times. The chain has TRBV28 and TRBJ2-7, with 8 bases identical to TRBD1. V was pared by 7 bases and J by 6 bases, with 5 bases of the junction left unmatched. The CDR3 totals 12 residues. CDR1 and CDR2 (germline): MDHEN, SYDVKM. The CDR3 is CASTTGVSEQYF. CDR3 DNA: TGTGCCAGCACGACAGGGGTAAGCGAGCAGTACTTC.

This clonotype was observed at least ten times. The rearrangement joins TRBV5-6 to TRBJ2-7; D possibly corresponds to TRBD2 (5 bases). This CDR3 is 15 amino acids long. V shed 4 bases and J shed 2 bases, with 16 bases lying between them. Germline V gives CDR1 SGHDT, CDR2 YYEEEE. CDR3 DNA: TGTGCCAGCAGCAATGCGAGGGTGAGCCCCTACGAGCAGTACTTC. This codes for CASSNARVSPYEQYF.

The chain recombines TRBV28 with TRBJ2-5; D remains unclear. This CDR3 region has 12 residues. Germline lookup yields CDR1 MDHEN and CDR2 SYDVKM. V gave up 8 bases and J gave up 5 bases, with 12 bases separating them. The CDR3 coding sequence is TGTGCCAGCGGCGCCGTGCTTGAGACCCAGTACTTC. This gives the protein CASGAVLETQYF.

This clonotype was counted at least ten times. The chain combines TRBV7-9 with TRBJ2-1, with 7 positions matching TRBD2. Per the germline V gene, CDR1 is SEHNR and CDR2 is FQNEAQ (reference sequence). The CDR3 totals 12 residues. The V segment lost 10 bases and the J segment 5 bases; nucleotides outside the gene matches: 5. Here the CDR3 DNA reads TGTGCCACCGGGACTACCAACAATGAGCAGTTCTTC. It specifies CATGTTNNEQFF.

This clonotype was detected ten times or more. The chain uses TRBV7-2 and TRBJ2-7, with D tentatively TRBD1 or TRBD2 (5 bases each). This CDR3 contains 15 residues. Germline-derived CDR1 and CDR2 are SGHTA and FQGNSA. V was pared by 5 bases and J by 0 bases, with 14 bases between. CDR3 sequence reads: CASSRTGTVSYEQYF. The CDR3 nucleotides read TGTGCCAGCAGCCGAACCGGGACCGTCTCCTACGAGCAGTACTTC.

This clonotype has ten or more counts. CDR3 residues: CASSQDGGLAGYNEQFF. DNA for the CDR3: TGTGCCAGCAGCCAAGATGGGGGACTAGCGGGATACAATGAGCAGTTCTTC. The V gene is TRBV4-2, the J gene TRBJ2-1, with 13 bases fitting TRBD2. Germline loops: CDR1 LGHNA, CDR2 YNFKEQ. The CDR3 is 17 amino acids. J was trimmed by 4 bases and V by 0 bases; bases with no gene match: 3.

This clonotype was seen ten or more times. The CDR3 nucleotides read TGTGCCAGCAGCCGGGGGGCCTACGAGCAGTACTTC. Amino acid sequence: CASSRGAYEQYF. The chain uses TRBV7-9 and TRBJ2-7, with 7 bases fitting TRBD2. The CDR3 has 12 amino acids. After removal of 5 bases from V and 2 bases from J, the junction contained 0 bases not matched to a gene. Germline V gene data show CDR1 as SEHNR and CDR2 as FQNEAQ (reference sequence). Using reference TRBV7-9 and TRBJ2-7 for the parts outside the CDR3, the full variable domain is DTGVSQNPRHKITKRGQNVTFRCDPISEHNRLYWYRQTLGQGPEFLTYFQNEAQLEKSRLLSDRFSAERPKGSFSTLEIQRTEQGDSAMYLCASSRGAYEQYFGPGTRLTVT.

In this sample, this clonotype turned up many times. The chain uses TRBV29-1 and TRBJ2-6; no clear D gene. This CDR3 spans 12 amino acids. The germline V and J ends were trimmed by 7 bases and 3 bases, with 7 bases remaining between them. CDR1 is SQVTM and CDR2 is ANQGSEA in the germline V gene. The CDR3: CSAQDGANVLTF. The CDR3 nucleotides are TGCAGCGCCCAGGATGGGGCCAACGTCCTGACTTTC.

The table lists this clonotype with a few counts. The chain joins TRBV20-1 to TRBJ2-7; D is unclear. This CDR3 comprises 15 residues. Trimming took off 3 bases at V and 6 bases at J, with 21 bases between the two ends. Germline CDR1 is DFQATT and CDR2 is SNEGSKA (reference sequence). CDR3 in amino acids: CSARESSGLSAEQYF. CDR3 DNA sequence: TGCAGTGCTAGGGAGAGCTCGGGCCTGAGCGCCGAGCAGTACTTC.

The table lists this clonotype with a few counts. The rearrangement links TRBV24-1 to TRBJ2-2; D remains unclear. The CDR3 has 13 amino acids. Trimming stripped 8 bases from V and 4 bases from J, with 10 bases between. Germline assignment: CDR1 KGHDR and CDR2 SFDVKD. The CDR3: CATTQSSTGELFF. The CDR3 DNA reads TGTGCCACCACACAGTCTAGCACCGGGGAGCTGTTTTTT.

The chain recombines TRBV7-2 with TRBJ1-1, with D uncertain. The CDR3 has 11 amino acids. Germline V CDR1 and CDR2: SGHTA, FQGNSA. With 0 bases removed from V and 11 bases from J, the gap between germline ends came to 7 bases. The CDR3 protein is CASSLARSAFF. Written as DNA, the CDR3 is TGTGCCAGCAGCTTAGCGAGGTCTGCTTTCTTT.

This clonotype has ten or more counts. V and J are TRBV20-1 and TRBJ1-5; 7 positions agree with TRBD1. The CDR3 is made up of 15 amino acids. V was clipped by 6 bases and J by 7 bases; unmatched bases: 15. Germline CDR1 is DFQATT and CDR2 is SNEGSKA (reference sequence). The chain's CDR3 is CSAQRAQGDRQPQHF. The CDR3, as DNA: TGCAGTGCCCAGCGAGCTCAGGGGGATAGACAGCCCCAGCATTTT.

The sample holds many counts of this clonotype. The gene calls are TRBV9 and TRBJ2-7; D is uncertain. V lost 0 bases and J 1 base, leaving 11 bases between the germline ends. CDR3 length: 15 residues. Germline lookup yields CDR1 SGDLS and CDR2 YYNGEE. The CDR3 sequence: CASSVAVGVSYEQYF. The CDR3 region has the DNA TGTGCCAGCAGCGTAGCCGTTGGGGTTTCCTACGAGCAGTACTTC.

This clonotype was detected ten times or more. This chain links TRBV12-3 or TRBV12-4 with TRBJ1-5; 7 bases line up with TRBD1. Germline trimming cut 5 bases from V and 4 bases from J; bases unmatched to any gene: 5. The CDR3 totals 14 residues. DNA for the CDR3: TGTGCCAGCAGTCCAAACAGGGGAAATCAGCCCCAGCATTTT. As protein: CASSPNRGNQPQHF.